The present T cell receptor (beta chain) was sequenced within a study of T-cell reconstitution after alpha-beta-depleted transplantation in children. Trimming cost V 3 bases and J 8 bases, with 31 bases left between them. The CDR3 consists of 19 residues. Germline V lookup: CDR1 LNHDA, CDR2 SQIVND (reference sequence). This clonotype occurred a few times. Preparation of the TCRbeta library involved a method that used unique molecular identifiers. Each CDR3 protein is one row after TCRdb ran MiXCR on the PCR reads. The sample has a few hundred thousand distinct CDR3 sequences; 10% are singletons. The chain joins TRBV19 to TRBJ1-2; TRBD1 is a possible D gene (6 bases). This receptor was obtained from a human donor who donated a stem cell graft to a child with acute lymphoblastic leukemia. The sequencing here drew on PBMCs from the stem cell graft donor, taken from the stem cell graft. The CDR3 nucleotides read TGTGCCAGTAGTATGGCCATACCGGGACAAGCGGTAGTCTCGGGAGGCTACACCTTC. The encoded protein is CASSMAIPGQAVVSGGYTF. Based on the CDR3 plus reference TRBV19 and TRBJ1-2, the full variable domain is DGGITQSPKYLFRKEGQNVTLSCEQNLNHDAMYWYRQDPGQGLRLIYYSQIVNDFQKGDIAEGYSVSREKKESFPLTVTSAQKNPTAFYLCASSMAIPGQAVVSGGYTFGSGTRLTVV.